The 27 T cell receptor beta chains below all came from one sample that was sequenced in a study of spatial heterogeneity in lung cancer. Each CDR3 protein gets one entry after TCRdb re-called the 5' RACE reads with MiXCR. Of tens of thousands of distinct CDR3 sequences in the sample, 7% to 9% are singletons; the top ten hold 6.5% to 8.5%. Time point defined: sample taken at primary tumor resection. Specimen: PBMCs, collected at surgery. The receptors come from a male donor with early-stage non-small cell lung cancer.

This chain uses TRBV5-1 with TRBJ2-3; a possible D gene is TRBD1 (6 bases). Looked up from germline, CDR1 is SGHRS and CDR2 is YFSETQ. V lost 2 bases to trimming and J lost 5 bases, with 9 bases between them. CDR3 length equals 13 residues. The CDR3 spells CASSFAGEDTQYF. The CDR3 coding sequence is TGCGCCAGCAGCTTTGCAGGGGAAGATACGCAGTATTTT. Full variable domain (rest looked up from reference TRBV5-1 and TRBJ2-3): KAGVTQTPRYLIKTRGQQVTLSCSPISGHRSVSWYQQTPGQGLQFLFEYFSETQRNKGNFPGRFSGRQFSNSRSEMNVSTLELGDSALYLCASSFAGEDTQYFGPGTRLTVL.

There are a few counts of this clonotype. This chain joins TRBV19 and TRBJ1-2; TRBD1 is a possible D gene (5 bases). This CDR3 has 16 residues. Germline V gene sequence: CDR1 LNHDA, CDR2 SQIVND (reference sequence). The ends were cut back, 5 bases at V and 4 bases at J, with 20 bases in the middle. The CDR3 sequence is CASSGARDRAFYGYTF. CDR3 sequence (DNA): TGTGCCAGTAGTGGCGCACGCGACAGAGCCTTCTATGGCTACACCTTC.

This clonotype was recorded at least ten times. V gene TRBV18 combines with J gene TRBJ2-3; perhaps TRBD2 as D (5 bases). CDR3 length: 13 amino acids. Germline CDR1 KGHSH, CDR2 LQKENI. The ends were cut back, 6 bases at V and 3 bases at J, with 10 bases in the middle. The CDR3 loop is CASSTRETDTQYF. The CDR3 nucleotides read TGTGCCAGCTCCACACGGGAAACAGATACGCAGTATTTT.

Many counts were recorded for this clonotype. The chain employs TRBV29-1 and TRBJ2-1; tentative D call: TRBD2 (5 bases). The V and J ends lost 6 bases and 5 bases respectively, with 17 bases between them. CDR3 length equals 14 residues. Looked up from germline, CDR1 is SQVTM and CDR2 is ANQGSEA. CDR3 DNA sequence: TGCAGCGTCCTAAGCGGAGTGGAGCACAATGAGCAGTTCTTC. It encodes CSVLSGVEHNEQFF.

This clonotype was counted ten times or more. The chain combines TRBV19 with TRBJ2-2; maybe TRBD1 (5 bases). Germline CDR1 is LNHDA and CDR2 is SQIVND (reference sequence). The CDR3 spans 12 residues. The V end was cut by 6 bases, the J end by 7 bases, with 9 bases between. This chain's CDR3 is CASRVGVGELFF. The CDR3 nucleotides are TGTGCCAGTAGAGTAGGGGTCGGGGAGCTGTTTTTT.

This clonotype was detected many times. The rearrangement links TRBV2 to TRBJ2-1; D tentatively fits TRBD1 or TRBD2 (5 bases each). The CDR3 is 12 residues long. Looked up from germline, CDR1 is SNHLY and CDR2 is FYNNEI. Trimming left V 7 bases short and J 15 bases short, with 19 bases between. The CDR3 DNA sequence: TGTGCCAGCACATTTACGGGACGGCCGCCGTTCTTC. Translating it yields CASTFTGRPPFF.

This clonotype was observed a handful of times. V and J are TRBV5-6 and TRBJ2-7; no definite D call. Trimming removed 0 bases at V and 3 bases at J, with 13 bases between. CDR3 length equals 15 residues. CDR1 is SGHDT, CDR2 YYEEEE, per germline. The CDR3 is CASSLGLGNLYEQYF. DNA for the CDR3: TGTGCCAGCAGCTTGGGGTTGGGAAATCTCTACGAGCAGTACTTC.

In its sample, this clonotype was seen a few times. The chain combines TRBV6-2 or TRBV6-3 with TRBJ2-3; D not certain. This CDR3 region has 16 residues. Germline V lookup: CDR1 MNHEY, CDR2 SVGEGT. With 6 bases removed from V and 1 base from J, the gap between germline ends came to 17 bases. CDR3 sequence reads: CASSLNGPIGTDTQYF. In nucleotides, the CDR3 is TGTGCCAGCAGCCTTAATGGCCCGATTGGCACAGATACGCAGTATTTT.

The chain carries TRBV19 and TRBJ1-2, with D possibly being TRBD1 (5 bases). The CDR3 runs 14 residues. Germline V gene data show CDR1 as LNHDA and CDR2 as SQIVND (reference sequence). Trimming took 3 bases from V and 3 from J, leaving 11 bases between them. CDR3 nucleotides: TGTGCCAGTAGTATGACAGCCGGGGACTATGGCTACACCTTC. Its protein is CASSMTAGDYGYTF.

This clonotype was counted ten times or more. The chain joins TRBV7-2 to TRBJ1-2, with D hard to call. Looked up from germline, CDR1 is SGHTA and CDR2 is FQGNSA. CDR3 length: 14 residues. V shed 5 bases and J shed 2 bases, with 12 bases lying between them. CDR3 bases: TGTGCCAGCAGCCCATGGCAGGAGAACTATGGCTACACCTTC. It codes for CASSPWQENYGYTF.

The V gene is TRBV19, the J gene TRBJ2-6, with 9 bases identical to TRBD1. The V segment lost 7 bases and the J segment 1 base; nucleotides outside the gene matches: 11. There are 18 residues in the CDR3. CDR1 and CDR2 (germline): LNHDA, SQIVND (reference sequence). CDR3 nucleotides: TGTGCCAGTAACCAAATAGGGACAGGGTCTTCTGGGGCCAACGTCCTGACTTTC. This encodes CASNQIGTGSSGANVLTF. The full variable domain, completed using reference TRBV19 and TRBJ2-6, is DGGITQSPKYLFRKEGQNVTLSCEQNLNHDAMYWYRQDPGQGLRLIYYSQIVNDFQKGDIAEGYSVSREKKESFPLTVTSAQKNPTAFYLCASNQIGTGSSGANVLTFGAGSRLTVL.

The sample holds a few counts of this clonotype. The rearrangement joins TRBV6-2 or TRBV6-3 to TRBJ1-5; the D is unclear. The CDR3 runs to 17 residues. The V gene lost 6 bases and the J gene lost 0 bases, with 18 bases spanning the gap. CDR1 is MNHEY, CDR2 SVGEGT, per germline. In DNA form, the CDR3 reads TGTGCCAGCAGCCCGTGGAGCCGGGTCCTTAGCAATCAGCCCCAGCATTTT. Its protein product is CASSPWSRVLSNQPQHF.

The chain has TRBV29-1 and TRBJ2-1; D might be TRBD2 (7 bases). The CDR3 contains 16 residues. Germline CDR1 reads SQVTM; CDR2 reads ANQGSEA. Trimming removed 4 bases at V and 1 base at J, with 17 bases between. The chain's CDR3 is CSVVLRGAQSYNEQFF. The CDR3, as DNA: TGCAGCGTTGTCTTACGGGGGGCTCAGTCCTACAATGAGCAGTTCTTC.

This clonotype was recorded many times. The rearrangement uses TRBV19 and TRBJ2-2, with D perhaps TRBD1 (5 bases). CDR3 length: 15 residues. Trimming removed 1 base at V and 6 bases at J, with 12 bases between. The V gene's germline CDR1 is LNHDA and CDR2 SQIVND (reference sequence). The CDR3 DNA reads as TGTGCCAGTAGTATAGCCCAGGGTGGCCCCGGGGAGCTGTTTTTT. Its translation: CASSIAQGGPGELFF.

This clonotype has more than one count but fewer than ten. The CDR3 DNA is TGCGCCAGCAGCCGCCAGACAGGGGCCTACAATGAGCAGTTCTTC. Translation: CASSRQTGAYNEQFF. This chain uses TRBV4-3 with TRBJ2-1, with 8 bases matching TRBD1. The germline CDR1 and CDR2 sequences are LGHNA and YSLEER. V trimming: 4 bases; J trimming: 2 bases; junction bases outside the gene matches: 4. The CDR3 is 15 amino acids.

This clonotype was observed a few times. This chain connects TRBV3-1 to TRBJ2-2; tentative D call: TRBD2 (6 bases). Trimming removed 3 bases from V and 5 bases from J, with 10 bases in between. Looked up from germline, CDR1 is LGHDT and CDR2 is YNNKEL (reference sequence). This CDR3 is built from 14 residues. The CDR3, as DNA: TGTGCCAGCAGCCATACGACTAGTACCGGGGAGCTGTTTTTT. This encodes CASSHTTSTGELFF.

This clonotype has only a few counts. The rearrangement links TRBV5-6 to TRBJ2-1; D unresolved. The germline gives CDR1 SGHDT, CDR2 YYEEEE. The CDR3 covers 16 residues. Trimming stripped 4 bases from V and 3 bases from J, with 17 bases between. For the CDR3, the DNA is TGTGCCAGCAGCCCCCGTCTCCTCATTAACTACAATGAGCAGTTCTTC. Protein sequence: CASSPRLLINYNEQFF. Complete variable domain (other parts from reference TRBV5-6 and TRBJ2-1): DAGVTQSPTHLIKTRGQQVTLRCSPKSGHDTVSWYQQALGQGPQFIFQYYEEEERQRGNFPDRFSGHQFPNYSSELNVNALLLGDSALYLCASSPRLLINYNEQFFGPGTRLTVL.

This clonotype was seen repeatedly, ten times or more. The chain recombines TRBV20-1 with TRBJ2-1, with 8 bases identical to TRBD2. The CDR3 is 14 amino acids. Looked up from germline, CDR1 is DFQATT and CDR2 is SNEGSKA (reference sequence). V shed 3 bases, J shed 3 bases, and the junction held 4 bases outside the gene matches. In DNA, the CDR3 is TGCAGTGCTAGTCGCCTAGCGGGCTACAATGAGCAGTTCTTC. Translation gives CSASRLAGYNEQFF.

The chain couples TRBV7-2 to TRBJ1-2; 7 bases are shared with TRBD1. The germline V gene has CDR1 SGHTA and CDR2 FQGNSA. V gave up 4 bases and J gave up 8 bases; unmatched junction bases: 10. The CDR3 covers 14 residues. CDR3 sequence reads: CASSSGDRATGYTF. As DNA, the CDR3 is TGTGCCAGCAGCTCCGGAGACAGGGCCACCGGCTACACCTTC.

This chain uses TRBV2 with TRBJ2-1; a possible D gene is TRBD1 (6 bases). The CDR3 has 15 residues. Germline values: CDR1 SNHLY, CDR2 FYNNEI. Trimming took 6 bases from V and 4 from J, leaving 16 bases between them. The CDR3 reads CASRPDSGTYNEQFF. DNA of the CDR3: TGTGCCAGCAGGCCGGATTCAGGGACATACAATGAGCAGTTCTTC.

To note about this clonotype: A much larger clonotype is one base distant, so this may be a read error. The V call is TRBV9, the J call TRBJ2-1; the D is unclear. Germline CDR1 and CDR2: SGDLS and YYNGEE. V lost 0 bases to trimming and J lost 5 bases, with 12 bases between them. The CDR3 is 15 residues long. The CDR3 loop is CASSVGTQLDNEQFF. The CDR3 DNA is TGTGCCAGCAGCGTAGGAACCCAGCTGGACAATGAGCAGTTCTTC.

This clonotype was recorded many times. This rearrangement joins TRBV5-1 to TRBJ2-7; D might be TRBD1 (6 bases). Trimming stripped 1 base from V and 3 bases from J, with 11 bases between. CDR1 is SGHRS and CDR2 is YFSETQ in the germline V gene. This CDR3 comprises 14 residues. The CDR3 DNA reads TGCGCCAGCAGCTTGACAGGGAGAGGCTACGAGCAGTACTTC. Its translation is CASSLTGRGYEQYF. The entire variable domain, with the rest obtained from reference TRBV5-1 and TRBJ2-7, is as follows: KAGVTQTPRYLIKTRGQQVTLSCSPISGHRSVSWYQQTPGQGLQFLFEYFSETQRNKGNFPGRFSGRQFSNSRSEMNVSTLELGDSALYLCASSLTGRGYEQYFGPGTRLTVT.

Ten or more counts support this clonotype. CDR3 nucleotides: TGCGCCAGCAGCCCGGGACAGGGATACAATGAGCAGTTCTTC. Translated: CASSPGQGYNEQFF. The chain couples TRBV5-1 to TRBJ2-1; 9 nucleotides align to TRBD1. Germline lookup yields CDR1 SGHRS and CDR2 YFSETQ. CDR3 length equals 14 residues. V gave up 4 bases and J gave up 4 bases; unmatched junction bases: 3.

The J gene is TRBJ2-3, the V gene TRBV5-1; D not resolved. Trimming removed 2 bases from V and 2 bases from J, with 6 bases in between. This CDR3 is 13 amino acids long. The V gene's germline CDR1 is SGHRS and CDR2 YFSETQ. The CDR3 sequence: CASSFGATDTQYF. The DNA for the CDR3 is TGCGCCAGCAGCTTCGGAGCCACAGATACGCAGTATTTT.

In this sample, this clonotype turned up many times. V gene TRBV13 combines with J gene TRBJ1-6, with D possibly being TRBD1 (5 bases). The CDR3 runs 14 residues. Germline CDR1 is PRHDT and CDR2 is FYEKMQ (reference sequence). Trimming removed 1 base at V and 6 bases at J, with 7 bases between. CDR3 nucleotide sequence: TGTGCCAGCAGCTTAGCACAGGCTAATTCACCCCTCCACTTT. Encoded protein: CASSLAQANSPLHF.

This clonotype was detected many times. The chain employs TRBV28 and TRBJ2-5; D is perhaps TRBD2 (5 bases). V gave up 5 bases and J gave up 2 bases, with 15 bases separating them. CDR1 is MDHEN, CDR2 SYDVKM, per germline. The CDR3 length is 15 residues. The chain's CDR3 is CASSPTQAEQETQYF. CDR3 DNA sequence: TGTGCCAGCAGTCCGACCCAAGCGGAGCAAGAGACCCAGTACTTC.

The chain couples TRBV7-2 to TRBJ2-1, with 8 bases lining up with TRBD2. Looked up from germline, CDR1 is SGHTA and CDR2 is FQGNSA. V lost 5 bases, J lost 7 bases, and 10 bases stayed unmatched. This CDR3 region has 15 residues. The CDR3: CASSTPGGRRNEQFF. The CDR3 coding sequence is TGTGCCAGCAGCACCCCCGGCGGGAGGAGGAATGAGCAGTTCTTC.